Many counts were recorded for the clone carrying this TCR beta chain. The sample is drawn from a study of T cells in Graves' hyperthyroidism and ophthalmopathy. Amplified TCR beta CDR3 regions came from RNA transcripts. The HTBI primer set drove a first-round RT-PCR of the TCR CDR3. Each CDR3 protein gets one entry after TCRdb re-called the multiplex PCR reads with MiXCR. The table records about 410,000 distinct CDR3 sequences, around 15% of them present only once. Germline V gene sequence: CDR1 SGHRS, CDR2 YFSETQ. V lost 0 bases and J 6 bases, leaving 16 bases between the germline ends. The CDR3 consists of 15 residues.

The sample was blood. This chain uses TRBV5-1 with TRBJ2-7; a weak D match, TRBD1 (7 bases). The clonotype was recovered from a man aged 18-30 years with Graves' ophthalmopathy. CDR3 amino acids: CASSLVGGGGIEQYF. In DNA, the CDR3 is TGCGCCAGCAGCTTGGTTGGAGGGGGCGGGATCGAGCAGTACTTC.